The T cell receptor (beta chain) described here comes from a study of vaccination effects on CD4 cells after COVID-19. On the study more broadly: Of the BNT162b2 and mRNA-1273 vaccines, participants received two doses of one or the other.

TCRdb keeps only in-frame clones here, not all; method: immunoSEQ multiplex PCR. The sample shows 30,000 to 45,000 clones, around 68% of them seen only once. Under the ViraFEST assay, PBMC were stimulated with viral peptide pools so that antigen-specific CD4+ T cells expanded. Sequencing was performed afterwards. Scientists isolated CD4+ T cells after a roughly 10-day culture period ended. Negative nucleocapsid antibody tests before and after vaccination confirmed no previous SARS-CoV-2 infection. Regarding this clone: Antigen unknown.

The sample was CD4+ T cells from PBMCs cultured with SARS-CoV-2 spike peptides, taken before COVID-19 vaccination. The source of this sequence is a human donor who received a COVID-19 vaccine.

In DNA form, the CDR3 reads TGTGCCAGCAGCGTGGCAGGGGGGCCTCCCCAAGAGACCCAGTACTTC. This codes for CASSVAGGPPQETQYF. The chain joins TRBV9 to TRBJ2-5; perhaps TRBD1 as D (7 bases). The V gene's germline CDR1 is SGDLS and CDR2 YYNGEE. The CDR3 covers 16 residues. The V gene lost 2 bases and the J gene lost 1 base, with 15 bases spanning the gap. The variable domain in full, completed from reference TRBV9 and TRBJ2-5, reads DSGVTQTPKHLITATGQRVTLRCSPRSGDLSVYWYQQSLDQGLQFLIQYYNGEERAKGNILERFSAQQFPDLHSELNLSSLELGDSALYFCASSVAGGPPQETQYFGPGTRLLVL.